This passage covers 22 T cell receptor beta chains from one sample sequenced in a study of T cells after yellow fever vaccination. TCRdb fed the 5' RACE reads into MiXCR, producing one record per CDR3 protein. The sample includes around 600,000 distinct CDR3 sequences, approximately 13% of them seen just once. Sequencing was performed on PBMCs, taken on the day of the yellow fever booster vaccination. All receptors derive from a young man who received the YFV17D yellow fever vaccine.

About this clonotype itself: The junction departs from germline at one end; a sequencing error may be responsible. This chain joins TRBV20-1 and TRBJ2-7, with unresolved D. The CDR3 spans 11 residues. CDR1 is DFQATT, CDR2 SNEGSKA, per germline (reference sequence). The CDR3 nucleotides are TGCAGTGCTAGTTCGTTCCGGAGTTGGGACTTC. This gives the protein CSASSFRSWDF.

The rearrangement joins TRBV15 to TRBJ1-2; D may be TRBD1 (5 bases). Trimming took off 1 base at V and 8 bases at J, with 17 bases between the two ends. The CDR3 length is 15 residues. The germline V gene encodes CDR1 LNHNV and CDR2 YYDKDF (reference sequence). CDR3 sequence reads: CATSRGGSETRGYTF. The CDR3 nucleotides read TGTGCCACCAGCAGAGGGGGGTCGGAGACGAGAGGCTACACCTTC.

This clonotype was picked up a small number of times. The chain is built from TRBV5-1 and TRBJ1-4; D gene uncertain. The CDR3 consists of 15 residues. Germline V gene data show CDR1 as SGHRS and CDR2 as YFSETQ. Trimming cost V 0 bases and J 4 bases, with 10 bases left between them. The CDR3 sequence is CASSLEKRRNEKLFF. The CDR3 coding sequence is TGCGCCAGCAGCTTGGAAAAACGTCGTAATGAAAAACTGTTTTTT. Variable domain in full (rest from reference TRBV5-1 and TRBJ1-4): KAGVTQTPRYLIKTRGQQVTLSCSPISGHRSVSWYQQTPGQGLQFLFEYFSETQRNKGNFPGRFSGRQFSNSRSEMNVSTLELGDSALYLCASSLEKRRNEKLFFGSGTQLSVL.

The V call is TRBV5-8, the J call TRBJ2-4, with D perhaps matching TRBD1 (6 bases). The CDR3 spans 15 residues. V was pared by 1 base and J by 5 bases, with 13 bases between. CDR1 and CDR2 (germline): SGHTS, YDEGEE. DNA for the CDR3: TGTGCCAGCAGCTTGACCGACGGACAGCAAAACATTCAGTACTTC. Translation: CASSLTDGQQNIQYF. Full variable domain (missing parts from reference TRBV5-8 and TRBJ2-4): EAGVTQSPTHLIKTRGQQATLRCSPISGHTSVYWYQQALGLGLQFLLWYDEGEERNRGNFPPRFSGRQFPNYSSELNVNALELEDSALYLCASSLTDGQQNIQYFGAGTRLSVL.

The genes are TRBV20-1 and TRBJ2-1; 11 bases are shared with TRBD2. The CDR3 is made up of 14 amino acids. V shed 6 bases and J 8 bases; nucleotides not matched to a gene: 9. Germline lookup yields CDR1 DFQATT and CDR2 SNEGSKA (reference sequence). CDR3 bases: TGCAGTGCAGCTAGCGGGGGGACTCTGTATGAGCAGTTCTTC. This sequence encodes CSAASGGTLYEQFF.

The chain carries TRBV5-1 and TRBJ1-1; D is ambiguous. The CDR3 consists of 15 residues. Per germline, CDR1 SGHRS and CDR2 YFSETQ. Trimming stripped 1 base from V and 1 base from J, with 11 bases between. DNA of the CDR3: TGCGCCAGCAGCTTGCGCCGGGCGGGGAACACTGAAGCTTTCTTT. Translated: CASSLRRAGNTEAFF. Full variable domain (outside the CDR3, taken from reference TRBV5-1 and TRBJ1-1): KAGVTQTPRYLIKTRGQQVTLSCSPISGHRSVSWYQQTPGQGLQFLFEYFSETQRNKGNFPGRFSGRQFSNSRSEMNVSTLELGDSALYLCASSLRRAGNTEAFFGQGTRLTVV.

The J gene is TRBJ1-6, the V gene TRBV15; D unclear. This CDR3 region has 15 residues. V was shortened by 0 bases and J by 6 bases, with 9 bases between the two germline ends. Germline V gives CDR1 LNHNV, CDR2 YYDKDF (reference sequence). CDR3 bases: TGTGCCACCAGCAGAGATCCGGACGGTAATTCACCCCTCCACTTT. It is translated as CATSRDPDGNSPLHF.

The V gene is TRBV20-1, the J gene TRBJ1-2; D gene ambiguous. Germline V gene lookup returns CDR1 DFQATT and CDR2 SNEGSKA (reference sequence). V lost 6 bases to trimming and J lost 13 bases, with 9 bases between them. The CDR3 totals 8 residues. The CDR3 here is CSAHLPTF. The CDR3 nucleotides are TGCAGTGCGCACCTCCCCACCTTC.

The J gene is TRBJ2-1, the V gene TRBV18; 13 nucleotides match TRBD2. V shed 3 bases and J 4 bases; nucleotides not matched to a gene: 15. The CDR3 has 20 residues. Germline V gene sequence: CDR1 KGHSH, CDR2 LQKENI. Here the CDR3 reads CASSPVGLAGANRGYNEQFF. The CDR3 DNA sequence: TGTGCCAGCTCACCCGTAGGACTAGCGGGAGCCAACCGGGGATACAATGAGCAGTTCTTC.

This chain connects TRBV29-1 to TRBJ2-1, with 10 bases aligning to TRBD2. The CDR3 extends over 14 amino acids. Germline V CDR1 and CDR2: SQVTM, ANQGSEA. V shed 6 bases, J shed 2 bases, and the junction held 4 bases outside the gene matches. The CDR3 loop is CSVFSGGPYNEQFF. CDR3 nucleotide sequence: TGCAGCGTCTTTAGCGGGGGGCCCTACAATGAGCAGTTCTTC.

V is TRBV20-1 and J is TRBJ2-3, with 7 bases matching TRBD1. Germline CDR1 is DFQATT and CDR2 is SNEGSKA (reference sequence). Germline trimming cut 6 bases from V and 2 bases from J; bases unmatched to any gene: 11. The CDR3 consists of 15 residues. The CDR3 nucleotides read TGCAGTGCCAGCCCCAGGGGGATGAACACAGATACGCAGTATTTT. Translated, it gives CSASPRGMNTDTQYF.

This sequence joins TRBV20-1 and TRBJ2-5, with 8 bases identical to TRBD2. CDR1 and CDR2 (germline): DFQATT, SNEGSKA (reference sequence). The V and J ends lost 2 bases and 4 bases, in that order; junction bases with no gene match: 9. This CDR3 spans 15 amino acids. Here the CDR3 DNA reads TGCAGTGCTAGAAAGCCGGGACTAGATATAGAGACCCAGTACTTC. It specifies CSARKPGLDIETQYF.

The CDR3 spells CASSSPPLTGWDQPQHF. Written as DNA, the CDR3 is TGTGCCAGCAGCTCCCCCCCCTTAACCGGGTGGGATCAGCCCCAGCATTTT. The chain carries TRBV5-6 and TRBJ1-5; D gene unclear. Per the germline V gene, CDR1 is SGHDT and CDR2 is YYEEEE. The CDR3 consists of 17 residues. Trimming removed 3 bases at V and 5 bases at J, with 21 bases between. Filled out from reference TRBV5-6 and TRBJ1-5, the complete variable domain reads DAGVTQSPTHLIKTRGQQVTLRCSPKSGHDTVSWYQQALGQGPQFIFQYYEEEERQRGNFPDRFSGHQFPNYSSELNVNALLLGDSALYLCASSSPPLTGWDQPQHFGDGTRLSIL.

V is TRBV10-2 and J is TRBJ2-4; 7 bases agree with TRBD1. CDR1 WSHSY and CDR2 SAAADI come from the germline V gene. This CDR3 contains 16 residues. J lost 0 bases, V lost 6 bases, and 8 bases had no gene match. DNA of the CDR3: TGCGCCAGCAGCTACGGCCAGGGGGTAGCCAAAAACATTCAGTACTTC. Amino acid sequence: CASSYGQGVAKNIQYF.

There are a few counts of this clonotype. The chain employs TRBV29-1 and TRBJ2-1, with 10 bases fitting TRBD2. The V gene's germline CDR1 is SQVTM and CDR2 ANQGSEA. The CDR3 extends over 16 amino acids. V gave up 4 bases and J gave up 4 bases; unmatched junction bases: 10. The CDR3 region is CSVVWMLAGAYNEQFF. The CDR3 nucleotides read TGCAGCGTTGTATGGATGCTAGCGGGGGCTTACAATGAGCAGTTCTTC.

V and J are TRBV18 and TRBJ1-1; D perhaps matches TRBD1 (5 bases). The CDR3 contains 13 residues. The germline gives CDR1 KGHSH, CDR2 LQKENI. V dropped 8 bases and J dropped 7 bases, with 17 bases sitting between them. The CDR3 is CASADGTLSEAFF. CDR3 nucleotide sequence: TGTGCCAGCGCAGACGGGACTTTGAGTGAAGCTTTCTTT.

The chain is built from TRBV4-3 and TRBJ2-4; 8 bases are shared with TRBD1. Germline loops: CDR1 LGHNA, CDR2 YSLEER. The ends lost 1 base at V and 12 bases at J; junction bases unmatched: 11. The CDR3 is 15 amino acids. CDR3 in DNA: TGCGCCAGCAGCCAAGGTCGACAGGGGTCTACGCCTCAGTACTTC. Its protein product is CASSQGRQGSTPQYF.

This clonotype was counted only a few times. Germline is not matched at one junction end, which may reflect a read error. The rearrangement joins TRBV12-3 or TRBV12-4 to TRBJ2-7, with 8 bases aligning to TRBD1. The CDR3 extends over 12 amino acids. CDR3 sequence: CASSLGRTGTNF. CDR3 nucleotides: TGTGCCAGCAGCTTAGGACGGACAGGGACAAACTTC.

The rearrangement joins TRBV4-3 to TRBJ2-1, with D possibly matching TRBD2 (5 bases). Germline CDR1 is LGHNA and CDR2 is YSLEER. The CDR3 sequence is 14 residues long. Deletions cut 4 bases from V and 7 bases from J, with 14 bases between. The CDR3: CASSRDGSGNEQFF. CDR3 bases: TGCGCCAGCAGCCGCGACGGGTCGGGAAATGAGCAGTTCTTC.

This clonotype was seen a few times. DNA of the CDR3: TGCGCCAGCAGCCTTGAGACTAGCACACGTGGGGAGCTGTTTTTT. Encoded protein: CASSLETSTRGELFF. V is TRBV4-3 and J is TRBJ2-2, with 7 nucleotides matching TRBD2. The CDR3 is made up of 15 amino acids. Germline lookup yields CDR1 LGHNA and CDR2 YSLEER. J lost 8 bases, V lost 4 bases, and 10 bases had no gene match.

The chain is built from TRBV10-3 and TRBJ2-6; D is perhaps TRBD1 or TRBD2 (5 bases each). The CDR3 totals 18 residues. Trimming took 0 bases from V and 0 from J, leaving 12 bases between them. Germline values: CDR1 ENHRY, CDR2 SYGVKD. In DNA, the CDR3 is TGTGCCATCAGTGAGTCGGGACCCAATCACTCTGGGGCCAACGTCCTGACTTTC. As protein: CAISESGPNHSGANVLTF.

The J gene is TRBJ1-1, the V gene TRBV20-1; D may be TRBD1 (6 bases). Looked up from germline, CDR1 is DFQATT and CDR2 is SNEGSKA (reference sequence). V shed 3 bases and J shed 5 bases, with 13 bases lying between them. The CDR3 is made up of 13 amino acids. The CDR3 here is CSASYRARTEAFF. DNA for the CDR3: TGCAGTGCTAGTTACAGGGCCAGGACTGAAGCTTTCTTT.